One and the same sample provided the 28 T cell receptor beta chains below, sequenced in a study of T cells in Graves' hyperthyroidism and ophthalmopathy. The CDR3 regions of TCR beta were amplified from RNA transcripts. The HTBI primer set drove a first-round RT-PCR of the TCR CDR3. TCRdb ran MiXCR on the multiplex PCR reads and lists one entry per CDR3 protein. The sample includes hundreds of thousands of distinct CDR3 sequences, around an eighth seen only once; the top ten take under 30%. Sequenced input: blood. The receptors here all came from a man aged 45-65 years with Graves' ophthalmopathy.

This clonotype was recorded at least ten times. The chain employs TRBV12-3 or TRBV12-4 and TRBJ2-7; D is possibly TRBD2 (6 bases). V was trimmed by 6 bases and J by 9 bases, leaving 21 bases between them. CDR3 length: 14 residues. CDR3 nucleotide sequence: TGTGCCAGCAGCCCGGGACTCCTACATTTATGGCAGTACTTC. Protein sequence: CASSPGLLHLWQYF.

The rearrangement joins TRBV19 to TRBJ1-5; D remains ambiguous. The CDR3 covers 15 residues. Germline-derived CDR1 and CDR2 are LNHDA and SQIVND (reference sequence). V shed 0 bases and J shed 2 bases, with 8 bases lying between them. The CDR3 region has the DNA TGTGCCAGTAGTATAGAGGGATTAGGCAATCAGCCCCAGCATTTT. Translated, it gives CASSIEGLGNQPQHF. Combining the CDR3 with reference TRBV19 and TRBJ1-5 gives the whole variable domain DGGITQSPKYLFRKEGQNVTLSCEQNLNHDAMYWYRQDPGQGLRLIYYSQIVNDFQKGDIAEGYSVSREKKESFPLTVTSAQKNPTAFYLCASSIEGLGNQPQHFGDGTRLSIL.

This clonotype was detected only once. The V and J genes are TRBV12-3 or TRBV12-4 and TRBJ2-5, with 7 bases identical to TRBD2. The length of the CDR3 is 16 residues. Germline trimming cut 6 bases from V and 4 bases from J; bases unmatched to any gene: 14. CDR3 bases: TGTGCCAGCAGCCCCCAGTGGGCGGGAGTACGAGAGACCCAGTACTTC. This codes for CASSPQWAGVRETQYF.

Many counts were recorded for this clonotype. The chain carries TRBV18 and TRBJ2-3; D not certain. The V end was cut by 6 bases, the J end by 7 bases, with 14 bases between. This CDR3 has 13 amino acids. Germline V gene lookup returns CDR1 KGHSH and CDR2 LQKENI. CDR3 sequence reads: CASSPIYDYTQYF. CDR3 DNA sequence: TGTGCCAGCTCGCCGATTTATGACTATACGCAGTATTTT.

The CDR3 loop reads CASSLAPGLAGVREQYF. In nucleotides, the CDR3 is TGTGCCAGCAGCTTGGCCCCGGGACTAGCGGGAGTTCGCGAGCAGTACTTC. The J gene is TRBJ2-7, the V gene TRBV7-8; 14 nucleotides match TRBD2. This CDR3 region has 17 residues. Germline loops: CDR1 SGHVS, CDR2 FQNEAQ. Trimming at V came to 3 bases and at J to 6 bases, leaving 10 bases not matched to a gene.

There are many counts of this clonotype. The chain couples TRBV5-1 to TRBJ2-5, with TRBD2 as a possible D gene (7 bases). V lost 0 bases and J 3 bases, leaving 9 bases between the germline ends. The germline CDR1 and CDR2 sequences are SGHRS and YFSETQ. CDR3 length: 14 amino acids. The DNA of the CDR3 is TGCGCCAGCAGCTTGGGCGGGGGCGAAGAGACCCAGTACTTC. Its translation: CASSLGGGEETQYF.

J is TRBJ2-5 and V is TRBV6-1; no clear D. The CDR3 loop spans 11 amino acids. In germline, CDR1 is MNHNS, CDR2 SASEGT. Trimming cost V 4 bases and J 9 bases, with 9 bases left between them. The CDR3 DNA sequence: TGTGCCAGCAGTGTGGTGGGATCCCAGTACTTC. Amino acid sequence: CASSVVGSQYF.

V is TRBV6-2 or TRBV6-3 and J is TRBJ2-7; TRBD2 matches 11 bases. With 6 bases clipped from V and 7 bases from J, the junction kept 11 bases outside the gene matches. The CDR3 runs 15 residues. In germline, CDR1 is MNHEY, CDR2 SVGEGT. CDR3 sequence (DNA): TGTGCCAGCAGGTCACTAGCGGGGGCCCCCGGGGAGCAGTACTTC. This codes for CASRSLAGAPGEQYF.

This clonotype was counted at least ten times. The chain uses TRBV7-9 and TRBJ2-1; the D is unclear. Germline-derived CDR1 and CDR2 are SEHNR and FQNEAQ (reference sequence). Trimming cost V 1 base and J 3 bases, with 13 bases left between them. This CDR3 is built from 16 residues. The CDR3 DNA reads TGTGCCAGCAGCTTAGGTTGGGCCGGCGACTACAATGAGCAGTTCTTC. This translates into CASSLGWAGDYNEQFF.

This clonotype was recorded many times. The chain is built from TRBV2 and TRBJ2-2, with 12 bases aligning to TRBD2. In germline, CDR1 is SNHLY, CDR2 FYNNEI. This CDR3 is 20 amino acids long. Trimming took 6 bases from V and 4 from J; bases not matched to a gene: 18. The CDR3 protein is CASRLGLAGRAEDRTGELFF. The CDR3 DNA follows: TGTGCCAGCAGACTCGGACTAGCGGGGAGGGCCGAGGATCGCACCGGGGAGCTGTTTTTT.

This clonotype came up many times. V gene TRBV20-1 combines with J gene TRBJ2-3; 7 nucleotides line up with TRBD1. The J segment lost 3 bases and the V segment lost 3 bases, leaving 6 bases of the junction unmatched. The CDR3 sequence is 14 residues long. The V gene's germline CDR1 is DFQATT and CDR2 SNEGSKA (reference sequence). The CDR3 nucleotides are TGCAGTGCTAGCGCGACAGGGCCTACAGATACGCAGTATTTT. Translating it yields CSASATGPTDTQYF.

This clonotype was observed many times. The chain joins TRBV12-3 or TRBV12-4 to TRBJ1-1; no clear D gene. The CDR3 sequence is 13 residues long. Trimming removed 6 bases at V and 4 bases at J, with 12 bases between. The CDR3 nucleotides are TGTGCCAGCAGGCGAAGCGGAGGCACTGAAGCTTTCTTT. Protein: CASRRSGGTEAFF.

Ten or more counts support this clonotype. CDR3 DNA: TGCAGTGCCGCGGCGCTAGCGGGAGGCTACGAGCAGTACTTC. Translation gives CSAAALAGGYEQYF. The V and J genes are TRBV20-1 and TRBJ2-7; 11 bases are shared with TRBD2. This CDR3 has 14 residues. CDR1 is DFQATT, CDR2 SNEGSKA, per germline (reference sequence). Trimming at V came to 6 bases and at J to 3 bases, leaving 7 bases not matched to a gene.

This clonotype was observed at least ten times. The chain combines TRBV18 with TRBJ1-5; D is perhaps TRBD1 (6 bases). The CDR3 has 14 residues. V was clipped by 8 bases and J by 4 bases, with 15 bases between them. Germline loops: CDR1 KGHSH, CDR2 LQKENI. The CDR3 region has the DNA TGTGCCAGCACCCCGGACAGACCAAATCAGCCCCAGCATTTT. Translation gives CASTPDRPNQPQHF.

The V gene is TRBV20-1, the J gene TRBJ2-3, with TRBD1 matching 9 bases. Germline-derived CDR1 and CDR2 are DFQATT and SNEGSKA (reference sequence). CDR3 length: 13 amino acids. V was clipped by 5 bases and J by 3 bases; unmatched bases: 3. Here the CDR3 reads CSAPTGGTDTQYF. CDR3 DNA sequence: TGCAGTGCTCCGACAGGGGGGACAGATACGCAGTATTTT.

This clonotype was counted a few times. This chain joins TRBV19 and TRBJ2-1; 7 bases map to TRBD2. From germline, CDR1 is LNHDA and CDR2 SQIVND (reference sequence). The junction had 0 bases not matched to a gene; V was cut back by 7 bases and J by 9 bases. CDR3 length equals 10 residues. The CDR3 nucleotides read TGTGCCAGTACGGGGGGTGAGCAGTTCTTC. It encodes CASTGGEQFF.

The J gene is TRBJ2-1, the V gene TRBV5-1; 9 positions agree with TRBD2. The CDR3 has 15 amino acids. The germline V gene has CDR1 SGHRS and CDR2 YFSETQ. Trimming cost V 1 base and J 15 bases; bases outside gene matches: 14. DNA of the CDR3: TGCGCCAGCAGCTTGTCGTCTAGCGGGGCCTCGAGTCCGTTCTTC. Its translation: CASSLSSSGASSPFF.

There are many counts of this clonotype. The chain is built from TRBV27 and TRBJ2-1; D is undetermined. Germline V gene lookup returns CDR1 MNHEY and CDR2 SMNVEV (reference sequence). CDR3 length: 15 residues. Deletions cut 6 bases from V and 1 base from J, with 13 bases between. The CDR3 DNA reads TGTGCCAGCAGGCCCCCTGGGGTGTCCTACAATGAGCAGTTCTTC. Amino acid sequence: CASRPPGVSYNEQFF.

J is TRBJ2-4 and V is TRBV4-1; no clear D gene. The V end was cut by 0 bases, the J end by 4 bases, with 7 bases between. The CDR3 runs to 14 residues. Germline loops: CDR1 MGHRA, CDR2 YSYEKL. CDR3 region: CASSQDGSKNIQYF. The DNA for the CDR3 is TGCGCCAGCAGCCAAGACGGATCTAAAAACATTCAGTACTTC.

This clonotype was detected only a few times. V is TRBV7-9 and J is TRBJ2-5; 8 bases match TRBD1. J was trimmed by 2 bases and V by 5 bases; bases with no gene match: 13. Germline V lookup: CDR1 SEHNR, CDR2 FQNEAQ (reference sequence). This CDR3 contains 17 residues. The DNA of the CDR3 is TGTGCCAGCAGCCCTAAGAGCGCCCAGGGGGCTCAAGAGACCCAGTACTTC. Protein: CASSPKSAQGAQETQYF.

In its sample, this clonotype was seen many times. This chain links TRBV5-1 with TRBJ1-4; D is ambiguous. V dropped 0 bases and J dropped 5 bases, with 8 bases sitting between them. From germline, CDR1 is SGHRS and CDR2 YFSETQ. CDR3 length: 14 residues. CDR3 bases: TGCGCCAGCAGCTTGGACCGCCCAAATGAAAAACTGTTTTTT. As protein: CASSLDRPNEKLFF.

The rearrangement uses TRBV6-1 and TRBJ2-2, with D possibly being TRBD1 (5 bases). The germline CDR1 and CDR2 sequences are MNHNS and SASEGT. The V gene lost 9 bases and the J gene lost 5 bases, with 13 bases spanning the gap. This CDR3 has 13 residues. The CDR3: CASIRKGTGELFF. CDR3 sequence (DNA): TGTGCCAGTATTCGTAAGGGGACCGGGGAGCTGTTTTTT.

This CDR3 reads CASLLKVGRTGELFF. CDR3 nucleotide sequence: TGCGCCAGCCTCCTAAAAGTAGGTCGCACCGGGGAGCTGTTTTTT. The chain employs TRBV4-1 and TRBJ2-2, with unresolved D. The V gene's germline CDR1 is MGHRA and CDR2 YSYEKL. The CDR3 has 15 amino acids. Trimming pared 8 bases from V and 4 bases from J, leaving 17 bases between.

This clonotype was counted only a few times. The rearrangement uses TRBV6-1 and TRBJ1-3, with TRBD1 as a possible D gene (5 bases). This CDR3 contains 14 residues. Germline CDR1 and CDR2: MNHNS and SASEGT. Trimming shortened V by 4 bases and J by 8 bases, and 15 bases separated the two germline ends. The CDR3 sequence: CASSVSSGADTIYF. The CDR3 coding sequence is TGTGCCAGCAGTGTATCGAGTGGGGCGGACACCATATATTTT.

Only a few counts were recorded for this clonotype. CDR3 loop: CANRRTPQRGYTF. In nucleotides, the CDR3 is TGTGCCAACAGACGCACCCCCCAGCGTGGCTACACCTTC. The chain is built from TRBV28 and TRBJ1-2; no definite D call. Germline V gives CDR1 MDHEN, CDR2 SYDVKM. V was clipped by 10 bases and J by 7 bases, with 19 bases between them. The CDR3 spans 13 residues.

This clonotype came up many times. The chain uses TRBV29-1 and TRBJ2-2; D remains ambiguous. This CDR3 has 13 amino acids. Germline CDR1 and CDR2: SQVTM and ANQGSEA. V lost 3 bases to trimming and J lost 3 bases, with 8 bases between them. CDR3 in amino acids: CSVDEWDTGELFF. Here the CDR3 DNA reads TGCAGCGTTGATGAATGGGACACCGGGGAGCTGTTTTTT.

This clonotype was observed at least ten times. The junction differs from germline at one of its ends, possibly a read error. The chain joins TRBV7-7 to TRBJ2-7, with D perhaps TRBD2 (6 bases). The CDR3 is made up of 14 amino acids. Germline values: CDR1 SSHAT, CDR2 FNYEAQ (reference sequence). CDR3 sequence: CASSLADTMHEQYF. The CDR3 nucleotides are TGTGCTAGCAGCTTAGCGGACACGATGCACGAGCAGTACTTC.

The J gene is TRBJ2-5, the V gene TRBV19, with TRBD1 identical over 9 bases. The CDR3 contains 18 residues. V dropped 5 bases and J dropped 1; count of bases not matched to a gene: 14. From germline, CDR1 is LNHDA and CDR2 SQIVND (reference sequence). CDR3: CASSPAWRTGVGQETQYF. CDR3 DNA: TGTGCCAGTAGTCCCGCGTGGAGGACAGGGGTTGGCCAAGAGACCCAGTACTTC.